The 28 T cell receptor beta chains presented below share a single source sample, sequenced in a study of beta chain features in type 1 diabetes (dated by TCRdb to 2017 to 2018). The paper as a whole reports these results and caveats: In all four CD4+ subsets, TCRB CDR3 length was moderately but significantly shorter in type 1 diabetes patients.

These receptors have no known antigen. Receptors were amplified or captured by the immunoSEQ multiplex PCR assay. The High Capacity cDNA Reverse Transcription Kit was used to reverse transcribe all of the isolated RNA, meaning that expressed TCRB transcripts were what got sequenced. Sourced from immuneACCESS, this table was stored by TCRdb with only in-frame sequences that have V and J called. A share of the clones is absent; for the studies checked, an unresolved V gene accounts for under half, and the remainder has no known explanation. A total of about 160,000 clones appear in this sample, 6.5% to 9.5% of them only once. The top ten constitute 0.94% of the sample. Input material: central memory CD4+ T cells from blood. The source is a woman aged 40 to 50 with type 1 diabetes.

In its sample, this clone was seen a few times. The V call is TRBV7-8, the J call TRBJ1-2; 7 nucleotides match TRBD1. The CDR3 length is 14 residues. Trimming took 2 bases from V and 7 from J; bases not matched to a gene: 7. Looked up from germline, CDR1 is SGHVS and CDR2 is FQNEAQ. The chain's CDR3 is CASSLNRGDGGYTF. As DNA, the CDR3 is TGTGCCAGCAGCTTAAACAGGGGTGATGGTGGCTACACCTTC.

This clone showed up just a few times. V and J are TRBV6-6 and TRBJ2-1, with D perhaps TRBD2 (5 bases). Germline assignment: CDR1 MNHNY and CDR2 SVGAGI (reference sequence). This CDR3 region has 12 residues. The V end was cut by 5 bases, the J end by 10 bases, with 12 bases between. CDR3 bases: TGTGCCAGCAGTGCTGGAGGAAGCGAGCAGTTCTTC. It encodes CASSAGGSEQFF.

This clone occurred a few times. In DNA form, the CDR3 reads TGTGCCAGCTCGGCCGGGACAGGGGGCAACACTGAAGCTTTCTTT. As protein: CASSAGTGGNTEAFF. V is TRBV18 and J is TRBJ1-1; 12 positions match TRBD1. This CDR3 contains 15 residues. The germline V gene encodes CDR1 KGHSH and CDR2 LQKENI. Trimming cost V 6 bases and J 2 bases; bases outside gene matches: 4.

The CDR3 region is CASSIQGQASGANVLTF. CDR3 DNA sequence: TGTGCCAGTAGTATTCAGGGACAGGCCTCTGGGGCCAACGTCCTGACTTTC. The chain recombines TRBV19 with TRBJ2-6, with 8 bases aligning to TRBD1. The CDR3 sequence is 17 residues long. Germline trimming cut 3 bases from V and 0 bases from J; bases unmatched to any gene: 4. CDR1 is LNHDA and CDR2 is SQIVND in the germline V gene (reference sequence).

The rearrangement links TRBV15 to TRBJ1-1; TRBD1 aligns across 8 bases. With V trimmed by 0 bases and J by 4 bases, 4 bases remained unmatched. The length of the CDR3 is 15 residues. Germline V gives CDR1 LNHNV, CDR2 YYDKDF (reference sequence). The CDR3 sequence is CATSRDATGVTEAFF. The CDR3 nucleotides are TGTGCCACCAGCAGAGATGCGACAGGGGTCACTGAAGCTTTCTTT. The complete variable domain, with remaining parts taken from reference TRBV15 and TRBJ1-1, reads DAMVIQNPRYQVTQFGKPVTLSCSQTLNHNVMYWYQQKSSQAPKLLFHYYDKDFNNEADTPDNFQSRRPNTSFCFLDIRSPGLGDTAMYLCATSRDATGVTEAFFGQGTRLTVV.

The genes are TRBV28 and TRBJ1-2; D gene uncertain. Germline loops: CDR1 MDHEN, CDR2 SYDVKM. The CDR3 is made up of 13 amino acids. V was cut by 7 bases and J by 6 bases, with 15 bases left in between. CDR3 sequence: CASTSRHLDGYTF. The CDR3 DNA is TGTGCCAGCACCTCTCGGCATCTAGATGGCTACACCTTC.

This clone was detected only a few times. The chain joins TRBV7-2 to TRBJ2-7; 10 bases match TRBD1. The germline V gene encodes CDR1 SGHTA and CDR2 FQGNSA. CDR3 size: 16 residues. After removal of 0 bases from V and 4 bases from J, the junction contained 6 bases not matched to a gene. The CDR3 sequence is CASSLAVGTGAYEQYF. The CDR3 DNA is TGTGCCAGCAGCTTAGCCGTGGGGACAGGGGCTTACGAGCAGTACTTC. The variable domain in full, completed from reference TRBV7-2 and TRBJ2-7, reads GAGVSQSPSNKVTEKGKDVELRCDPISGHTALYWYRQSLGQGLEFLIYFQGNSAPDKSGLPSDRFSAERTGGSVSTLTIQRTQQEDSAVYLCASSLAVGTGAYEQYFGPGTRLTVT.

In its sample, this clone was seen a few times. The chain couples TRBV5-1 to TRBJ1-1; D is ambiguous. Germline assignment: CDR1 SGHRS and CDR2 YFSETQ. Deletions cut 0 bases from V and 8 bases from J, with 11 bases between. This CDR3 has 13 residues. The CDR3 loop is CASSLVVTGEAFF. DNA of the CDR3: TGCGCCAGCAGCTTGGTTGTGACGGGAGAAGCTTTCTTT.

This clone has a handful of counts. This chain joins TRBV5-1 and TRBJ2-5, with 9 bases identical to TRBD2. Germline V gene lookup returns CDR1 SGHRS and CDR2 YFSETQ. The CDR3 is 14 residues long. V was clipped by 4 bases and J by 5 bases; unmatched bases: 6. The CDR3 nucleotides are TGCGCCAGCAGCCGAGCGGGGGGCCTGGAGACCCAGTACTTC. It translates to CASSRAGGLETQYF. Supplemented by reference TRBV5-1 and TRBJ2-5, the full variable domain reads KAGVTQTPRYLIKTRGQQVTLSCSPISGHRSVSWYQQTPGQGLQFLFEYFSETQRNKGNFPGRFSGRQFSNSRSEMNVSTLELGDSALYLCASSRAGGLETQYFGPGTRLLVL.

The V call is TRBV2, the J call TRBJ2-1, with 7 bases lining up with TRBD1. Germline CDR1 is SNHLY and CDR2 is FYNNEI. The CDR3 has 14 amino acids. Trimming removed 11 bases from V and 0 bases from J; junction bases left unmatched: 7. The CDR3 DNA sequence: TGTGCCTCCCGGGACAGAAGCTCCTACAATGAGCAGTTCTTC. Translating gives CASRDRSSYNEQFF.

A few counts support this clone. The chain uses TRBV27 and TRBJ1-4; TRBD1 might be the D (5 bases). CDR1 and CDR2 (germline): MNHEY, SMNVEV (reference sequence). Trimming left V 2 bases short and J 6 bases short, with 10 bases between. CDR3 size: 14 residues. CDR3 sequence: CASSLLGADEKLFF. CDR3 coding DNA: TGTGCCAGCAGTTTACTTGGGGCGGATGAAAAACTGTTTTTT.

This clone was counted only a few times. The V and J genes are TRBV2 and TRBJ1-3, with D possibly matching TRBD1 (5 bases). The CDR3 spans 17 residues. CDR1 SNHLY and CDR2 FYNNEI come from the germline V gene. V lost 6 bases, J lost 3 bases, and 21 bases lay in between. Here the CDR3 reads CASSPSRSGRGGNTIYF. The CDR3 DNA is TGTGCCAGCAGCCCAAGTCGGTCAGGGCGAGGTGGAAACACCATATATTTT.

The chain joins TRBV7-9 to TRBJ1-2, with TRBD1 identical over 9 bases. This CDR3 spans 15 amino acids. After removal of 5 bases from V and 0 bases from J, the junction contained 4 bases not matched to a gene. The germline CDR1 and CDR2 sequences are SEHNR and FQNEAQ (reference sequence). CDR3 protein: CASSQGQGANYGYTF. The CDR3 DNA is TGTGCCAGCAGCCAGGGACAGGGAGCTAACTATGGCTACACCTTC.

The chain couples TRBV28 to TRBJ2-1, with D possibly TRBD2 on 5 matching bases. Germline V gene sequence: CDR1 MDHEN, CDR2 SYDVKM. The V end lost 7 bases, the J end lost 0 bases, and 16 bases lay between the germline ends. CDR3 size: 16 residues. The CDR3 loop is CASNGGSVVSYNEQFF. CDR3 nucleotide sequence: TGTGCCAGCAACGGAGGTAGCGTTGTCTCCTACAATGAGCAGTTCTTC.

This clone appeared a few times. The V call is TRBV9, the J call TRBJ2-5, with 12 bases lining up with TRBD2. V shed 2 bases and J 4 bases; nucleotides not matched to a gene: 9. Germline V gene lookup returns CDR1 SGDLS and CDR2 YYNGEE. CDR3 size: 17 residues. CDR3: CASSVGSSGGAAETQYF. The DNA for the CDR3 is TGTGCCAGCAGCGTCGGATCTAGCGGGGGGGCCGCAGAGACCCAGTACTTC.

The V gene is TRBV7-9, the J gene TRBJ1-5; TRBD1 is a possible D gene (6 bases). The CDR3 has 13 amino acids. In germline, CDR1 is SEHNR, CDR2 FQNEAQ (reference sequence). With 4 bases removed from V and 9 bases from J, the gap between germline ends came to 13 bases. The CDR3 coding sequence is TGTGCCAGCAGCTCATCAACAGGGACGCCCCAGCATTTT. The encoded protein is CASSSSTGTPQHF.

This clone appeared a few times. The V and J genes are TRBV7-2 and TRBJ2-3; TRBD2 matches 7 bases. The CDR3 loop spans 15 amino acids. Germline CDR1 reads SGHTA; CDR2 reads FQGNSA. With 5 bases clipped from V and 0 bases from J, the junction kept 5 bases outside the gene matches. The DNA of the CDR3 is TGTGCCAGCAGCCCGGGGGGTCTTAGCACAGATACGCAGTATTTT. Protein product: CASSPGGLSTDTQYF. Full variable domain (missing parts from reference TRBV7-2 and TRBJ2-3): GAGVSQSPSNKVTEKGKDVELRCDPISGHTALYWYRQSLGQGLEFLIYFQGNSAPDKSGLPSDRFSAERTGGSVSTLTIQRTQQEDSAVYLCASSPGGLSTDTQYFGPGTRLTVL.

The V and J genes are TRBV13 and TRBJ2-7; 7 bases match TRBD2. Germline CDR1 and CDR2: PRHDT and FYEKMQ (reference sequence). The CDR3 sequence is 14 residues long. Germline trimming cut 5 bases from V and 4 bases from J; bases unmatched to any gene: 8. Here the CDR3 DNA reads TGTGCCAGCAGCCGCAGGGAGGGCCTATACGAGCAGTACTTC. Its translation: CASSRREGLYEQYF.

This clone came up a few times. J is TRBJ1-2 and V is TRBV5-1, with D possibly matching TRBD1 (5 bases). In germline, CDR1 is SGHRS, CDR2 YFSETQ. This CDR3 contains 16 residues. The V and J ends lost 4 bases and 2 bases respectively, with 18 bases between them. CDR3 amino acids: CASSMADATVNYGYTF. The DNA of the CDR3 is TGCGCCAGCAGCATGGCCGATGCGACAGTAAACTATGGCTACACCTTC.

In this sample, this clone turned up a few times. This chain links TRBV6-5 with TRBJ2-5; D unclear. The CDR3 totals 13 residues. The germline V and J ends were trimmed by 10 bases and 0 bases, with 12 bases remaining between them. CDR1 and CDR2 (germline): MNHEY, SVGAGI. The CDR3 sequence: CATELEYQETQYF. In DNA form, the CDR3 reads TGTGCCACCGAGCTGGAGTACCAAGAGACCCAGTACTTC.

This clone was recorded many times. Other DNA sequences in this sample translate to the same CDR3. This rearrangement joins TRBV6-6 to TRBJ2-1; 8 nucleotides align to TRBD2. Germline V gene lookup returns CDR1 MNHNY and CDR2 SVGAGI (reference sequence). The CDR3 has 15 amino acids. Trimming took 5 bases from V and 5 from J; bases not matched to a gene: 8. CDR3 nucleotides: TGTGCCAGCAGTCTAGGGACTAGGGGGAACAATGAGCAGTTCTTC. This translates into CASSLGTRGNNEQFF.

This clone has only a few counts. The gene calls are TRBV15 and TRBJ2-1; no definite D call. The V end lost 4 bases, the J end lost 4 bases, and 5 bases lay between the germline ends. This CDR3 has 12 residues. Germline V gives CDR1 LNHNV, CDR2 YYDKDF (reference sequence). CDR3 in amino acids: CATSNAYNEQFF. Written as DNA, the CDR3 is TGTGCCACCAGCAACGCGTACAATGAGCAGTTCTTC.

This clone was observed a few times. The rearrangement uses TRBV28 and TRBJ1-4; TRBD1 matches at 8 bases. The germline CDR1 and CDR2 sequences are MDHEN and SYDVKM. With 5 bases clipped from V and 13 bases from J, the junction kept 15 bases outside the gene matches. There are 15 residues in the CDR3. The DNA of the CDR3 is TGTGCCAGCAGTCCCCCAGGGGGCGGAGGAGGGAGACTGTTTTTT. Translated: CASSPPGGGGGRLFF.

In the case of this clone: Other DNA sequences from this sample encode an identical CDR3 as well. The chain couples TRBV9 to TRBJ2-2; D is unresolved. Between the trimmed V and J ends, which lost 0 bases and 3 bases, there was a span of 3 bases. The CDR3 covers 13 residues. The germline CDR1 and CDR2 sequences are SGDLS and YYNGEE. The CDR3 DNA reads TGTGCCAGCAGCGTAGCAGACACCGGGGAGCTGTTTTTT. It is translated as CASSVADTGELFF.

The chain joins TRBV7-6 to TRBJ2-5; tentative D call: TRBD2 (6 bases). TRBJ2-7 matches the DNA end more closely, so the J call is doubtful. Germline lookup yields CDR1 SGHVS and CDR2 FNYEAQ. This CDR3 is built from 12 residues. The CDR3 bases are TGTGCCAGCAGCACCGGAGGGTACGAGCAGTACTTC. Its translation is CASSTGGYEQYF.

Points on this clone: One end of the junction varies from germline; a read error may be responsible. The chain joins TRBV6-1 to TRBJ2-5; 7 bases agree with TRBD1. The CDR3 spans 14 residues. Germline V gives CDR1 MNHNS, CDR2 SASEGT. CDR3 sequence: CASSEDRARETQYF. Here the CDR3 DNA reads TGTGCCAGCAGCGAAGACAGGGCTAGGGAGACCCAGTACTTC.

This clone showed up just a few times. The V and J genes are TRBV6-5 and TRBJ1-1; weak D call: TRBD1 (5 bases). The germline V gene has CDR1 MNHEY and CDR2 SVGAGI. The CDR3 runs to 11 residues. Trimming cost V 5 bases and J 9 bases, with 10 bases left between them. CDR3 sequence reads: CASSPDRKAFF. CDR3 DNA sequence: TGTGCCAGCAGTCCTGACAGAAAAGCTTTCTTT.

The rearrangement links TRBV7-2 to TRBJ1-1; TRBD1 might be the D (5 bases). CDR3 size: 15 residues. Germline-derived CDR1 and CDR2 are SGHTA and FQGNSA. Trimming removed 5 bases at V and 0 bases at J, with 13 bases between. The CDR3 is CASSGTGDMNTEAFF. The CDR3 region has the DNA TGTGCCAGCAGCGGAACAGGCGACATGAACACTGAAGCTTTCTTT.